The 8 T cell receptor beta chains below come from one sample, sequenced in a study of blood T cell repertoires in COVID-19. Libraries were prepared by immunoSEQ multiplex PCR; TCRdb keeps only in-frame clonotypes and omits some of them. The sample includes approximately 220,000 clones, approximately 90% of them seen just once. The specimen was PBMCs or T cells enriched from blood (not recorded which). Every receptor here comes from a woman aged 25 to 39 who had recovered from COVID-19.

V usage is TRBV4-3 and J usage is TRBJ1-5; 9 nucleotides line up with TRBD1. Germline assignment: CDR1 LGHNA and CDR2 YSLEER. With 2 bases clipped from V and 6 bases from J, the junction kept 5 bases outside the gene matches. The CDR3 runs to 15 residues. The CDR3 coding sequence is TGCGCCAGCAGCCAAACCGGGACAGGGTCTCAGCCCCAGCATTTT. This translates into CASSQTGTGSQPQHF.

CDR3: CASSYSNYQPQHF. The CDR3, as DNA: TGTGCCAGCAGTTACTCAAACTACCAGCCCCAGCATTTT. The chain recombines TRBV6-2 or TRBV6-3 with TRBJ1-5; D is unresolved. V was trimmed by 0 bases and J by 7 bases, leaving 7 bases between them. The CDR3 is 13 residues long. CDR1 is MNHEY, CDR2 SVGEGT, per germline.

The V and J genes are TRBV7-2 and TRBJ1-1; weak D call: TRBD1 (5 bases). Per the germline V gene, CDR1 is SGHTA and CDR2 is FQGNSA. This CDR3 has 16 amino acids. The germline V and J ends were trimmed by 5 bases and 4 bases, with 20 bases remaining between them. The CDR3 region has the DNA TGTGCCAGCAGCCCCCGACGAACAGGTTGGAGCACTGAAGCTTTCTTT. This translates into CASSPRRTGWSTEAFF.

CDR3 loop: CASSFDRGTYEQYF. In nucleotides, the CDR3 is TGTGCCAGCAGCTTCGACAGGGGAACCTACGAGCAGTACTTC. The chain links TRBV5-4 to TRBJ2-7, with TRBD1 matching over 8 bases. After removal of 2 bases from V and 2 bases from J, the junction contained 3 bases not matched to a gene. The length of the CDR3 is 14 residues. CDR1 SGHNT and CDR2 YYREEE come from the germline V gene (reference sequence).

V is TRBV4-3 and J is TRBJ1-4; 9 bases are a match to TRBD1. Trimming cost V 0 bases and J 4 bases; bases outside gene matches: 9. The length of the CDR3 is 18 residues. Germline V gene sequence: CDR1 LGHNA, CDR2 YSLEER. CDR3: CASSQERTGTGINEKLFF. The DNA for the CDR3 is TGCGCCAGCAGCCAAGAAAGGACAGGGACAGGGATTAATGAAAAACTGTTTTTT.

The sample holds one count of this clone. The V and J genes are TRBV5-1 and TRBJ2-1, with TRBD2 as a possible D gene (6 bases). Looked up from germline, CDR1 is SGHRS and CDR2 is YFSETQ. V was clipped by 0 bases and J by 2 bases, with 12 bases between them. CDR3 size: 16 residues. CDR3 residues: CASSLALSGAYNEQFF. Here the CDR3 DNA reads TGCGCCAGCAGCTTGGCCTTGTCGGGGGCCTACAATGAGCAGTTCTTC.

The chain carries TRBV4-3 and TRBJ2-1; 10 bases line up with TRBD2. The CDR3 sequence is 16 residues long. Germline CDR1 and CDR2: LGHNA and YSLEER. The ends lost 0 bases at V and 8 bases at J; junction bases unmatched: 7. The CDR3 is CASSQDRVSGGYEQFF. As DNA, the CDR3 is TGCGCCAGCAGCCAAGATCGTGTTAGCGGGGGGTATGAGCAGTTCTTC.

This clone occurred once. The chain couples TRBV7-6 to TRBJ1-5; D is possibly TRBD1 (5 bases). Germline loops: CDR1 SGHVS, CDR2 FNYEAQ. The length of the CDR3 is 19 residues. Trimming shortened V by 5 bases and J by 2 bases, and 25 bases separated the two germline ends. The CDR3 here is CASSLRSRAVGEGNQPQHF. CDR3 DNA sequence: TGTGCCAGCAGCCTCAGGTCCAGGGCCGTAGGGGAGGGCAATCAGCCCCAGCATTTT.